The 7 T cell receptor beta chains in this list originate from one sample, sequenced in a study of graft-versus-host responses after intestinal transplantation. The repertoire was sequenced with immunoSEQ multiplex PCR; TCRdb's copy has only in-frame clones and lacks some. The table records about 100,000 clones, 91% of them present only once. For these TCRs, the target antigens are not known. Sequenced material: unstimulated CD4+ T cells sorted from spleen or lymph node cells, taken before transplant. These receptors were collected from a human donor who was the organ donor for an intestinal transplant.

V and J are TRBV28 and TRBJ1-5; D is ambiguous. From germline, CDR1 is MDHEN and CDR2 SYDVKM. The CDR3 loop spans 16 amino acids. V lost 4 bases and J lost 3, with 16 bases in between. CDR3 sequence reads: CASSSPAGLSNQPQHF. CDR3 DNA: TGTGCCAGCAGTTCACCCGCAGGACTCTCCAATCAGCCCCAGCATTTT.

The chain combines TRBV4-2 with TRBJ1-2, with a weak D call TRBD1 (6 bases). This CDR3 is built from 16 residues. With 1 base removed from V and 3 bases from J, the gap between germline ends came to 15 bases. The germline gives CDR1 LGHNA, CDR2 YNFKEQ. CDR3 protein: CASSQARTAFDYGYTF. Here the CDR3 DNA reads TGTGCCAGCAGCCAAGCCCGGACAGCTTTCGACTATGGCTACACCTTC.

This clone has only one observation. This rearrangement joins TRBV11-2 to TRBJ2-5; D is undetermined. The CDR3 extends over 14 amino acids. Trimming shortened V by 8 bases and J by 5 bases, and 18 bases separated the two germline ends. Germline V gene data show CDR1 as SGHAT and CDR2 as FQNNGV. CDR3 amino acids: CASSLVVAEETQYF. The CDR3 coding sequence is TGTGCCAGCTCACTGGTGGTAGCTGAGGAGACCCAGTACTTC.

The V call is TRBV4-1, the J call TRBJ1-4; tentatively, D is TRBD1 (6 bases). The CDR3 runs to 18 residues. Per the germline V gene, CDR1 is MGHRA and CDR2 is YSYEKL. V was clipped by 1 base and J by 3 bases, with 18 bases between them. CDR3 residues: CASSQVPGHRASNEKLFF. DNA for the CDR3: TGCGCCAGCAGCCAAGTTCCGGGACATAGGGCTTCTAATGAAAAACTGTTTTTT.

V is TRBV4-1 and J is TRBJ1-3; D gene unclear. V shed 5 bases and J shed 0 bases, with 14 bases lying between them. The germline V gene encodes CDR1 MGHRA and CDR2 YSYEKL. The CDR3 spans 16 residues. Here the CDR3 reads CASSIRGPGSGNTIYF. CDR3 DNA sequence: TGCGCCAGCAGCATCCGTGGGCCTGGCTCTGGAAACACCATATATTTT.

The V gene is TRBV7-8, the J gene TRBJ1-5, with D hard to call. Looked up from germline, CDR1 is SGHVS and CDR2 is FQNEAQ. The CDR3 covers 15 residues. Deletions cut 5 bases from V and 6 bases from J, with 17 bases between. This CDR3 reads CASSPAVAEGQPQHF. CDR3 DNA: TGTGCCAGCAGCCCGGCGGTGGCCGAGGGTCAGCCCCAGCATTTT.

The genes are TRBV4-1 and TRBJ2-6, with 9 bases matching TRBD1. V lost 1 base and J lost 1; bases outside the gene matches: 2. The CDR3 totals 17 residues. CDR1 MGHRA and CDR2 YSYEKL come from the germline V gene. CDR3 in DNA: TGCGCCAGCAGCCAAGTGGACAGGGGATCTGGGGCCAACGTCCTGACTTTC. It is translated as CASSQVDRGSGANVLTF.